This T cell receptor beta chain was captured in a study of shared clonotypes between healthy human individuals. The trim removed 5 bases at V and 8 bases at J, leaving 7 bases unmatched. CDR1 LNHDA and CDR2 SQIVND come from the germline V gene (reference sequence). The CDR3 length is 14 residues. As regards this clone: The sample has other DNA sequences that encode this CDR3 too.

Deep-level assay runs were performed. The data were produced by immunoSEQ multiplex PCR, yet TCRdb's version contains in-frame clones alone and is incomplete. The sample records approximately 740,000 clones, approximately 74% being singletons. This chain uses TRBV19 with TRBJ2-1; TRBD1 matches at 9 bases. The sample was memory CD4+ T cells sorted from blood. Subset noted: CD45RA-negative fraction. The origin of this receptor is a woman aged 25 to 39 in good health. The CDR3 region is CASSSGTGLDEQFF. CDR3 nucleotide sequence: TGTGCCAGTAGTTCCGGGACAGGGCTCGATGAGCAGTTCTTC.